This TCR beta chain is drawn from a study of OX40 agonist ivuxolimab in advanced cancers. At the level of the study: Three partial responders included one hepatocellular carcinoma patient and two cutaneous melanoma patients.

A note on this clone: The antigen is undetermined.

Some clones are missing from TCRdb's copy, which holds only in-frame ones; the method was immunoSEQ multiplex PCR. Among 50,000 or so clones listed, over 80% were seen once. V dropped 4 bases and J dropped 0; count of bases not matched to a gene: 6. The CDR3 runs 15 residues. Germline CDR1 and CDR2: SGHAT and FQNNGV. Findings of the study overall: Low normalized clonal expansion also occurred in some nonresponding patients.

Drawing of blood for sampling happened at baseline, at cycle 4 day 1, and at cycle 7 day 1. The rearrangement links TRBV11-2 to TRBJ2-7; TRBD2 matches 7 bases. This sequence originates from an adult with an advanced solid tumor such as melanoma, head and neck, liver or kidney cancer. Sample: CD4+ or CD8+ T cells sorted from blood, taken in a trial of the OX40 agonist ivuxolimab. DNA of the CDR3: TGTGCCAGCAGCTACCTCATAGCGGGCTCCTACGAGCAGTACTTC. It encodes CASSYLIAGSYEQYF.